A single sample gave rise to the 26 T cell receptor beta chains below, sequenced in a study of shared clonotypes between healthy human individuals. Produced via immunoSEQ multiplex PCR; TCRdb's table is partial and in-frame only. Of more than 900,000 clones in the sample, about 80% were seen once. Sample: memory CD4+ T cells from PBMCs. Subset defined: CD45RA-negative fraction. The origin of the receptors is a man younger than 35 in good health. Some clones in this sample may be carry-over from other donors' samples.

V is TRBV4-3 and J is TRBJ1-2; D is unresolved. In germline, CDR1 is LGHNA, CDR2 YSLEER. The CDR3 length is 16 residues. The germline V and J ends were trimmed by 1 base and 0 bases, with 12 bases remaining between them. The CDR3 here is CASSQVFRLANYGYTF. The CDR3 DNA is TGCGCCAGCAGCCAAGTGTTCAGGTTAGCTAACTATGGCTACACCTTC.

The CDR3 sequence: CAWSGQGQTNYGYTF. The CDR3 coding sequence is TGTGCCTGGAGTGGCCAGGGACAGACTAACTATGGCTACACCTTC. The chain recombines TRBV30 with TRBJ1-2; 7 bases align to TRBD1. Germline CDR1 reads GTSNPN; CDR2 reads SVGIG (reference sequence). There are 15 residues in the CDR3. The V gene end was trimmed by 1 base and the J gene end by 0 bases; junction bases not matched to a gene: 5.

This chain's CDR3 is CASSLFSGEETQYF. In DNA, the CDR3 is TGTGCCAGCAGTTTATTCTCTGGAGAAGAGACCCAGTACTTC. V gene TRBV27 combines with J gene TRBJ2-5; D remains ambiguous. V lost 1 base to trimming and J lost 3 bases, with 9 bases between them. From germline, CDR1 is MNHEY and CDR2 SMNVEV (reference sequence). There are 14 residues in the CDR3.

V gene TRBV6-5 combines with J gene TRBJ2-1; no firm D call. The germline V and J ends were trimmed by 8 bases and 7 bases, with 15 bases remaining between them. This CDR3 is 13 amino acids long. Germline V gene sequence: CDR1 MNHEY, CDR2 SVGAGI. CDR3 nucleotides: TGTGCCAGCGTGGACGCGTTACAAAATGAGCAGTTCTTC. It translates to CASVDALQNEQFF.

The DNA for the CDR3 is TGTGCCAGCAGCTCCATACTAGCGGGAGCCGAAAACACCGGGGAGCTGTTTTTT. As protein: CASSSILAGAENTGELFF. V is TRBV7-3 and J is TRBJ2-2; TRBD2 matches 11 bases. The CDR3 spans 18 residues. The ends lost 4 bases at V and 2 bases at J; junction bases unmatched: 9. The germline V gene encodes CDR1 SGHTA and CDR2 FQGTGA.

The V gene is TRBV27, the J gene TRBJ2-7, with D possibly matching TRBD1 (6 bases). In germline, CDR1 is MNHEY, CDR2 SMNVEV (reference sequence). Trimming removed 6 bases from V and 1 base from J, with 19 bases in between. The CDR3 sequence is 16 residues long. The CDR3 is CASRPEGGIISYEQYF. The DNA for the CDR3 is TGTGCCAGCAGACCCGAAGGGGGTATTATTTCCTACGAGCAGTACTTC.

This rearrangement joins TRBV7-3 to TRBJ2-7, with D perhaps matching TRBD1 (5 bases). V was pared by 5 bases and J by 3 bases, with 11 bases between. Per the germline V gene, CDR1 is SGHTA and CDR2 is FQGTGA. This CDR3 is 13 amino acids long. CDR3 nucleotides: TGTGCCAGCAGCCCAAATACAGGCTACGAGCAGTACTTC. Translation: CASSPNTGYEQYF.

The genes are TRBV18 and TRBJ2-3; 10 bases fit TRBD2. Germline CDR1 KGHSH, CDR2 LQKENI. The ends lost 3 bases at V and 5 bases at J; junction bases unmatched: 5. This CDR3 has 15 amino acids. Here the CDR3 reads CASSPLAGVQDTQYF. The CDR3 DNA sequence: TGTGCCAGCTCACCTCTAGCGGGAGTCCAAGATACGCAGTATTTT.

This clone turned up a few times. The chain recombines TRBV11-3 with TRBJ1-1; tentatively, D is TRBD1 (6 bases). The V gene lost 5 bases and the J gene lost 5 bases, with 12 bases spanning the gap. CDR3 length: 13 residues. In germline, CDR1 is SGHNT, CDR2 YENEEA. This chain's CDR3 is CASSNQRGTEAFF. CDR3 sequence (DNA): TGTGCCAGCAGCAACCAGAGGGGGACTGAAGCTTTCTTT.

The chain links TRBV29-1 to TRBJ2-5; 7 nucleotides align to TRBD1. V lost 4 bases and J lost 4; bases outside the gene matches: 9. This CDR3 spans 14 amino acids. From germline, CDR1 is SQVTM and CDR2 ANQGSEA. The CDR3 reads CSVAYTRQGETQYF. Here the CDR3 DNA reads TGCAGCGTTGCCTACACCCGACAGGGAGAGACCCAGTACTTC. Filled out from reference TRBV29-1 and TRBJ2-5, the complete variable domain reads SAVISQKPSRDICQRGTSLTIQCQVDSQVTMMFWYRQQPGQSLTLIATANQGSEATYESGFVIDKFPISRPNLTFSTLTVSNMSPEDSSIYLCSVAYTRQGETQYFGPGTRLLVL.

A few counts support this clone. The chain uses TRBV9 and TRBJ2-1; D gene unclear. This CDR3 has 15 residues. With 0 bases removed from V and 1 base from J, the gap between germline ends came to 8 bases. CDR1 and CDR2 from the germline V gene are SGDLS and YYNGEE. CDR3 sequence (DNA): TGTGCCAGCAGCGTAGGACTCCTGTCCTACAATGAGCAGTTCTTC. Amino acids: CASSVGLLSYNEQFF.

DNA of the CDR3: TGCGCCAGCAGCCCGGTCGAACTGAGCGCTGAAGCTTTCTTT. As protein: CASSPVELSAEAFF. The V gene is TRBV5-1, the J gene TRBJ1-1; D is unclear. The CDR3 is made up of 14 amino acids. Trimming pared 4 bases from V and 6 bases from J, leaving 16 bases between. In germline, CDR1 is SGHRS, CDR2 YFSETQ.

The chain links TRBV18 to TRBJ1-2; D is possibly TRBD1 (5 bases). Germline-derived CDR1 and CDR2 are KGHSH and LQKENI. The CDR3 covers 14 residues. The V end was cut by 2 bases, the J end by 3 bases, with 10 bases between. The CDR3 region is CASSPASGDYGYTF. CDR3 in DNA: TGTGCCAGCTCACCAGCTTCGGGGGACTATGGCTACACCTTC.

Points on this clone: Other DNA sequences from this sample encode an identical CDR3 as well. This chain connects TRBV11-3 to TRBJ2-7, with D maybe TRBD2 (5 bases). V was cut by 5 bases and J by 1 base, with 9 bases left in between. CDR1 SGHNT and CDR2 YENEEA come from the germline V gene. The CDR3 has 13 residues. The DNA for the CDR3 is TGTGCCAGCAGCCCGGGATCTTCCTACGAGCAGTACTTC. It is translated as CASSPGSSYEQYF.

CDR3 in amino acids: CASSQGTRTQQETQYF. The CDR3 bases are TGCGCCAGCAGCCAAGGTACTCGGACCCAGCAAGAGACCCAGTACTTC. The rearrangement uses TRBV4-3 and TRBJ2-5, with D uncertain. The V end was cut by 1 base, the J end by 2 bases, with 14 bases between. CDR3 length: 16 residues. The germline gives CDR1 LGHNA, CDR2 YSLEER.

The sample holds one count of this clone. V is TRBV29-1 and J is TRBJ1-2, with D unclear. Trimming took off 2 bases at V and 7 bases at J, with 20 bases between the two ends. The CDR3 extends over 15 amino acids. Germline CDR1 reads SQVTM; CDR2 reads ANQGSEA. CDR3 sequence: CSVEIPRTVGFGYTF. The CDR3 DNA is TGCAGCGTTGAAATCCCCCGGACCGTCGGATTTGGCTACACCTTC.

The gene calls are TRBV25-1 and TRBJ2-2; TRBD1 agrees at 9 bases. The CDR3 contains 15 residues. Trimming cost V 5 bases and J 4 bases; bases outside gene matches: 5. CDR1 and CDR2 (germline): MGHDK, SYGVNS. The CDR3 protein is CASSPGTGFTGELFF. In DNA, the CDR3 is TGTGCCAGCAGTCCCGGGACAGGGTTCACCGGGGAGCTGTTTTTT.

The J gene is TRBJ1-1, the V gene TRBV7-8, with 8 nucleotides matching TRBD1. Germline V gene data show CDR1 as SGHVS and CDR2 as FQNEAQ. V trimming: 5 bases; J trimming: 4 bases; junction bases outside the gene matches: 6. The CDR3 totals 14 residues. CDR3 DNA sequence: TGTGCCAGCAGCGCCCGACAGGGGAGCACTGAAGCTTTCTTT. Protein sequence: CASSARQGSTEAFF.

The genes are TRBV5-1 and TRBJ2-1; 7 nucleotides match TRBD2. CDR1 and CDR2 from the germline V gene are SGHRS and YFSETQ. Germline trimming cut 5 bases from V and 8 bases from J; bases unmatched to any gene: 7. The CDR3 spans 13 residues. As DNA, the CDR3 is TGCGCCAGCAGACTAGCGCCCTTGGATGAGCAGTTCTTC. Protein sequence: CASRLAPLDEQFF.

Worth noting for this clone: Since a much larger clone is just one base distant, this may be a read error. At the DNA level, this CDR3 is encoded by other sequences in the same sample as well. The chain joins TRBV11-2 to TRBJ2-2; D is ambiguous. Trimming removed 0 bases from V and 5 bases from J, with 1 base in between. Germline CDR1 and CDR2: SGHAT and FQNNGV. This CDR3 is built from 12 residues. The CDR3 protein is CASSLETGELFF. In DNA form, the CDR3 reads TGTGCCAGCAGCTTAGAAACCGGGGAGCTGTTTTTT.

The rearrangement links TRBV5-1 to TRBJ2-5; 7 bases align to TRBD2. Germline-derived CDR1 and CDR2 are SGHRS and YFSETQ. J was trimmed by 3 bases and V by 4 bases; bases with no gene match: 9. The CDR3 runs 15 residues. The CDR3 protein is CASSPAGTKEETQYF. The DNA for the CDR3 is TGCGCCAGCAGCCCTGCCGGGACTAAGGAAGAGACCCAGTACTTC.

The CDR3 sequence is CASSVGIKGSDYEQYF. The CDR3 DNA reads as TGTGCCAGCAGCGTGGGGATCAAAGGGAGCGACTACGAGCAGTACTTC. The chain has TRBV9 and TRBJ2-7, with a weak D call TRBD2 (5 bases). The V end lost 2 bases, the J end lost 3 bases, and 18 bases lay between the germline ends. The CDR3 sequence is 16 residues long. In germline, CDR1 is SGDLS, CDR2 YYNGEE.

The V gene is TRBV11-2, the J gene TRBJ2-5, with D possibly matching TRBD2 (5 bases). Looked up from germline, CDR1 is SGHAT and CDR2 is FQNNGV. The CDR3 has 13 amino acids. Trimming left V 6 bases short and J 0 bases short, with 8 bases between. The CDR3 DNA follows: TGTGCCAGCAGTCGAGGGAACCAAGAGACCCAGTACTTC. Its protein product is CASSRGNQETQYF.

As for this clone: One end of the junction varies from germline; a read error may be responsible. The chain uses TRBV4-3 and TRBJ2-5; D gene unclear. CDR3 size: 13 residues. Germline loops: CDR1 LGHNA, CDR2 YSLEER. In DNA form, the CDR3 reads TGCGCCGGCAGCCATGGCAGCCAAGAGACCCAGTACTTC. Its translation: CAGSHGSQETQYF.

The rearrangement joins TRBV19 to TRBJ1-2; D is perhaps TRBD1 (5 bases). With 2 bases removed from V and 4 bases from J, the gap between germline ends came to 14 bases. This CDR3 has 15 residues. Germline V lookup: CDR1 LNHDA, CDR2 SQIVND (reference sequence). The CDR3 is CASSIQDSGAYGYTF. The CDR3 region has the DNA TGTGCCAGTAGTATACAGGATTCCGGGGCCTATGGCTACACCTTC.

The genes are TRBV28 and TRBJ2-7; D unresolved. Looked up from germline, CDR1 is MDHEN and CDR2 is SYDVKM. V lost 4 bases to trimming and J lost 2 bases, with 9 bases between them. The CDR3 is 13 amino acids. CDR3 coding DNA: TGTGCCAGCAGTTCCCTCAACACCTACGAGCAGTACTTC. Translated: CASSSLNTYEQYF.